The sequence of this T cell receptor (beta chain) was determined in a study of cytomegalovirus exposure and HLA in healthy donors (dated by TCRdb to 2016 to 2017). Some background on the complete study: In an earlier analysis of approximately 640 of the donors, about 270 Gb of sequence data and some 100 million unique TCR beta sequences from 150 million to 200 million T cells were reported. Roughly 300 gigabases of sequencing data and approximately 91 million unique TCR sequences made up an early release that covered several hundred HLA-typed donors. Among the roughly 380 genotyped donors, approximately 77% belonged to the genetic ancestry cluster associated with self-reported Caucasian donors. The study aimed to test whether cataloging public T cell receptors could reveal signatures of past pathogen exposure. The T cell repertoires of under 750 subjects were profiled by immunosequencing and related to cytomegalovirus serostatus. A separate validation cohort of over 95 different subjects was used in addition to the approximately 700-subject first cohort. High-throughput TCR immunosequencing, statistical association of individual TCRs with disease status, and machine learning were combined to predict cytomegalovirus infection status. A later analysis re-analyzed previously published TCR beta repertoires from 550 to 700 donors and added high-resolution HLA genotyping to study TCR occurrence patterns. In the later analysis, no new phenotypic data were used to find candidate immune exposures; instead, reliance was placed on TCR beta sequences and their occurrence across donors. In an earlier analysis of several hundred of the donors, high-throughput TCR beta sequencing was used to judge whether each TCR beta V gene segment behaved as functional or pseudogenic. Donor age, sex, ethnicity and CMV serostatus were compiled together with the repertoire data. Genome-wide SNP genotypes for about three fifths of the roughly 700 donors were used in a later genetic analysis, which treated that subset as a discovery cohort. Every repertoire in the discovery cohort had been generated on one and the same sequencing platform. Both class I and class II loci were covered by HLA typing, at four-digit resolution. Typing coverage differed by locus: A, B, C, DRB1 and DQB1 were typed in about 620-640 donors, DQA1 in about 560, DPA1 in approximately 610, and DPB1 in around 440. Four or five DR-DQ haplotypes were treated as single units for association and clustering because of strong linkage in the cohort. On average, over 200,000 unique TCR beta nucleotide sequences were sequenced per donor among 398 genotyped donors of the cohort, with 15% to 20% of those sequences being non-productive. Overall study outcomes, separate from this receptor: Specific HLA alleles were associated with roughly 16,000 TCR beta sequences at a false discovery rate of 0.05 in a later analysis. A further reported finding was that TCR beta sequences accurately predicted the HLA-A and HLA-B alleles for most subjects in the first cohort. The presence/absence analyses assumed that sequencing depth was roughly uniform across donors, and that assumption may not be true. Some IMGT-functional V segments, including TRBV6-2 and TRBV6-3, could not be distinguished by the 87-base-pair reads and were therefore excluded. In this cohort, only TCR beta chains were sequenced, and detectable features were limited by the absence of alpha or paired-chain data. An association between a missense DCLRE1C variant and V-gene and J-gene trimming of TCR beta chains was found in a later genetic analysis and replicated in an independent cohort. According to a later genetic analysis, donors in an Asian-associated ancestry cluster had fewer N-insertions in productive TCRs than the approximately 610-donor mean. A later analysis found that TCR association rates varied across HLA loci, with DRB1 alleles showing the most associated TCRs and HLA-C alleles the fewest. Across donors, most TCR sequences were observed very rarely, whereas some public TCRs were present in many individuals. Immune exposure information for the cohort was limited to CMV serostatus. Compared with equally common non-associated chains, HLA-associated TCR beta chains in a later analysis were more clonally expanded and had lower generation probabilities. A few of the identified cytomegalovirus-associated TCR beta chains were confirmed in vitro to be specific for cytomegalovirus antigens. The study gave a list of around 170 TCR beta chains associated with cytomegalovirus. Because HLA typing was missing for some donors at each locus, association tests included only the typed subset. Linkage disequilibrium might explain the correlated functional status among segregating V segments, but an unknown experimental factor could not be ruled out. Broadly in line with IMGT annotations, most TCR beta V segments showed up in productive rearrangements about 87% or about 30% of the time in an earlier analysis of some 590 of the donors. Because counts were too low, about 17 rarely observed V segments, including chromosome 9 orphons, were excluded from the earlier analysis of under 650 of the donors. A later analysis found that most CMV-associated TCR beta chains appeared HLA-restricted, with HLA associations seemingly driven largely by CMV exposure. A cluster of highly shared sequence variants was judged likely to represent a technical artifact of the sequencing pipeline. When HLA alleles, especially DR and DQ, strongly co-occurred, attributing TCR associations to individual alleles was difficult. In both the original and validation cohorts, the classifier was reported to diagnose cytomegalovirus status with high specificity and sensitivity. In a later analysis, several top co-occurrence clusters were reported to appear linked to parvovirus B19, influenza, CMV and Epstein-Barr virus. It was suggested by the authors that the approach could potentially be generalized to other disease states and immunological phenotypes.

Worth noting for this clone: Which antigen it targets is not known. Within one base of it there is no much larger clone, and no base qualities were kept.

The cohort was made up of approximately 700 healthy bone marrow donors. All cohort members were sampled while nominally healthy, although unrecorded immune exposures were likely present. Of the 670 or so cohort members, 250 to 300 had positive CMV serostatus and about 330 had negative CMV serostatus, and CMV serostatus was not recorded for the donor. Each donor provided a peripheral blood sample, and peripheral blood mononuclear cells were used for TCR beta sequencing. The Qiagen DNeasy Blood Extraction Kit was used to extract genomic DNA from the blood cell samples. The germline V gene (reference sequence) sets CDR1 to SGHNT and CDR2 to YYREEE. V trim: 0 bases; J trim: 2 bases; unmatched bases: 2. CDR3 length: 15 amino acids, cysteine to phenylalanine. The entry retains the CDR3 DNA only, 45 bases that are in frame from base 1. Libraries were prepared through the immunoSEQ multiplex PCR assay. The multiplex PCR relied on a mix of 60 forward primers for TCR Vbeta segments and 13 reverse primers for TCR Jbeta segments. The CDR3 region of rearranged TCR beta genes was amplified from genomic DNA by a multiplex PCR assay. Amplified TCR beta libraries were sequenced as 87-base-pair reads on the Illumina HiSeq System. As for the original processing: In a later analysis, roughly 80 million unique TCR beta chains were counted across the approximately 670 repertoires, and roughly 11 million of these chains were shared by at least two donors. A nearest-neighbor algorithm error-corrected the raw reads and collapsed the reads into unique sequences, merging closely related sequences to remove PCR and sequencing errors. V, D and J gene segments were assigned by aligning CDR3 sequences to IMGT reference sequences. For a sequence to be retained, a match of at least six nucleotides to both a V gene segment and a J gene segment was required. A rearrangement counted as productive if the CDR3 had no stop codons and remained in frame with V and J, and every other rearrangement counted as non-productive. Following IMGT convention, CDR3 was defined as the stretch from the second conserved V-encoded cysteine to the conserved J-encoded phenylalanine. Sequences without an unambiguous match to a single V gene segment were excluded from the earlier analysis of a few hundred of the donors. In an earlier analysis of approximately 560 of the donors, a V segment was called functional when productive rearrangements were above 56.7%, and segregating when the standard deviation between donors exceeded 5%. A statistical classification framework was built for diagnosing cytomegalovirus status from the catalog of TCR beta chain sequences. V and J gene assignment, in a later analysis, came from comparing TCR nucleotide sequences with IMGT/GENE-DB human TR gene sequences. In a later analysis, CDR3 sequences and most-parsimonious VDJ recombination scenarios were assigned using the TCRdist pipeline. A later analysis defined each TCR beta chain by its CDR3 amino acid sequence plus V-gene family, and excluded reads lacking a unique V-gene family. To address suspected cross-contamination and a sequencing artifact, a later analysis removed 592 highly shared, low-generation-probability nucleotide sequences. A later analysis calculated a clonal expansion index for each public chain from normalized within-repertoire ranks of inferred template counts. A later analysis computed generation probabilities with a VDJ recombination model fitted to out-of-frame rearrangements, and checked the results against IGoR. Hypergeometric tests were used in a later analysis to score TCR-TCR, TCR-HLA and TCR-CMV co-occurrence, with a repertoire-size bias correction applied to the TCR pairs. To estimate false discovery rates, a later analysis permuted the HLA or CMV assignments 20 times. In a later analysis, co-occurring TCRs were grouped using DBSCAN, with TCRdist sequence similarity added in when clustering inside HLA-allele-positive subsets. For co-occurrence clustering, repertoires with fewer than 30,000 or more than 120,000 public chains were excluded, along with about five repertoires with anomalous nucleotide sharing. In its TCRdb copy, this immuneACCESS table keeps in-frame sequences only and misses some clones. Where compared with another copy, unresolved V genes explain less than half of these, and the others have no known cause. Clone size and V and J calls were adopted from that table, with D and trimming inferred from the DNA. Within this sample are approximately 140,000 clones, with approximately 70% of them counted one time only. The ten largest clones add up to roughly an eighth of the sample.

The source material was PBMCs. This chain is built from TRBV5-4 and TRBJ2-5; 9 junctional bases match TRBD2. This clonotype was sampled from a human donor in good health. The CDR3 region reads CASSLALAGQETQYF. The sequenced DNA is TGTGCCAGCAGCTTGGCCCTAGCGGGACAAGAGACCCAGTACTTC.